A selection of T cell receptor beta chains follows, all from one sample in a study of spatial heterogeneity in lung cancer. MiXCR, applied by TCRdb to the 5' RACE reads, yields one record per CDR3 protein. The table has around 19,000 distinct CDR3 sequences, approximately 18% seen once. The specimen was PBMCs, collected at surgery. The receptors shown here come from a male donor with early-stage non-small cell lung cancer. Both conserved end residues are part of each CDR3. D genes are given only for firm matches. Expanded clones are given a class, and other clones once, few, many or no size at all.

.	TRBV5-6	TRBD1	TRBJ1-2	CASSLGTGDGTF	TGTGCCAGCAGCTTGGGGACAGGAGATGGTACCTTC
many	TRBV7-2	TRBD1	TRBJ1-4	CASSRRQGLGEKLFF	TGTGCCAGCAGCCGGAGACAGGGGCTTGGTGAAAAACTGTTTTTT
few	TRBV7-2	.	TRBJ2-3	CASSFAVWRSTDTQYF	TGTGCCAGCAGCTTTGCGGTTTGGCGGAGCACAGATACGCAGTATTTT
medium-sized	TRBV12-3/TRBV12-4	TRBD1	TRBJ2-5	CASTLTGVQETQYF	TGTGCCAGCACCCTAACAGGGGTCCAAGAGACCCAGTACTTC
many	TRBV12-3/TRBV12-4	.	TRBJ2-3	CASSLDGFQTDTQYF	TGTGCCAGCAGTTTAGATGGCTTCCAAACAGATACGCAGTATTTT
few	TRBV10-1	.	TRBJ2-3	CASSEDRLGRHTDTQYF	TGCGCCAGCAGTGAGGACCGACTTGGTCGGCACACAGATACGCAGTATTTT
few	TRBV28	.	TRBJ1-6	CASSLPGDRKPLHF	TGTGCCAGCAGTTTGCCAGGAGATAGGAAACCCCTCCACTTT
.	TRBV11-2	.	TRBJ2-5	CASSLDRETQYF	TGTGCCAGCAGCTTAGATCGAGAGACCCAGTACTTC
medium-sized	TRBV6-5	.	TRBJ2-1	CASSPWGSSYNEQFF	TGTGCCAGCAGCCCTTGGGGGAGCTCCTACAATGAGCAGTTCTTC
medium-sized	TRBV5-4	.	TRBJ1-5	CASSHWEIQPQHF	TGTGCCAGCAGCCATTGGGAAATTCAGCCCCAGCATTTT